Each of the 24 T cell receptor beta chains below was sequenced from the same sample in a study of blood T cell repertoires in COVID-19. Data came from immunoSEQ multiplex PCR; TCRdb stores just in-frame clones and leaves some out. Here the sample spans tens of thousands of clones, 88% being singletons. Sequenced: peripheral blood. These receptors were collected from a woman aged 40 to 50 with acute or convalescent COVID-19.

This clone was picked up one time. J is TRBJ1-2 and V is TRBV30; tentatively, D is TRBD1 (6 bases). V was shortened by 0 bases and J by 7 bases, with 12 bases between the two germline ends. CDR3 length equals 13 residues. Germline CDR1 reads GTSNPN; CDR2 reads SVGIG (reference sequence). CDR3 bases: TGTGCCTGGAGTGTACAGGGTGAGGGTGGCTACACCTTC. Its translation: CAWSVQGEGGYTF.

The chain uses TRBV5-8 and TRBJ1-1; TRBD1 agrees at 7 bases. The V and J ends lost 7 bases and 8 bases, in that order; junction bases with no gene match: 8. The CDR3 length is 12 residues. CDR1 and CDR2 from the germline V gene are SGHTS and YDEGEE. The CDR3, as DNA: TGTGCCAGCCTTTTTCGACAGGGAGAAGCTTTCTTT. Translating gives CASLFRQGEAFF. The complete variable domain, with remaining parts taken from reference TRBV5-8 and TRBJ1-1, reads EAGVTQSPTHLIKTRGQQATLRCSPISGHTSVYWYQQALGLGLQFLLWYDEGEERNRGNFPPRFSGRQFPNYSSELNVNALELEDSALYLCASLFRQGEAFFGQGTRLTVV.

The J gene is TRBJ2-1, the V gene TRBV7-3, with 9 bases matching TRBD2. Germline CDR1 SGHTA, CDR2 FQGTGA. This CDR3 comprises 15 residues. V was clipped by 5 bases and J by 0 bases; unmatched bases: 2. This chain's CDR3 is CASSISGSSYNEQFF. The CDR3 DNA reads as TGTGCCAGCAGCATTAGCGGGAGCTCCTACAATGAGCAGTTCTTC.

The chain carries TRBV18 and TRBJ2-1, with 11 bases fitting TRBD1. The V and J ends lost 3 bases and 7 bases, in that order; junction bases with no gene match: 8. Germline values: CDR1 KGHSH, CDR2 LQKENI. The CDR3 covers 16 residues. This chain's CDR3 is CASSPQGQGARNEQFF. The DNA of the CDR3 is TGTGCCAGCTCACCCCAAGGACAGGGGGCAAGGAATGAGCAGTTCTTC.

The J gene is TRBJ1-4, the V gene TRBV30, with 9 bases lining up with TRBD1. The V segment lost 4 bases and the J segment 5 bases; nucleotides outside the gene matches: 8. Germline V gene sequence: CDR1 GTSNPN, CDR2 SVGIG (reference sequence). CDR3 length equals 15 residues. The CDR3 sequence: CAWTAMTGGNEKLFF. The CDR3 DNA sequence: TGTGCCTGGACCGCCATGACAGGGGGAAATGAAAAACTGTTTTTT.

The CDR3 loop is CATLNPRGGTDTQYF. Written as DNA, the CDR3 is TGTGCCACCCTTAACCCACGGGGGGGCACAGATACGCAGTATTTT. This chain joins TRBV10-3 and TRBJ2-3; 7 nucleotides match TRBD2. The V gene's germline CDR1 is ENHRY and CDR2 SYGVKD. CDR3 length: 15 amino acids. J gave up 1 base and V 10 bases, and 11 bases lay outside the gene matches.

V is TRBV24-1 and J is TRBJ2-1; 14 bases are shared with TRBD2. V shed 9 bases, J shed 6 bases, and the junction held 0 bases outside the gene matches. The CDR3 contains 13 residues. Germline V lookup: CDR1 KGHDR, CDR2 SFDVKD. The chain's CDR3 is CATGLAGGNEQFF. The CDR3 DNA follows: TGTGCCACCGGACTAGCGGGAGGCAATGAGCAGTTCTTC.

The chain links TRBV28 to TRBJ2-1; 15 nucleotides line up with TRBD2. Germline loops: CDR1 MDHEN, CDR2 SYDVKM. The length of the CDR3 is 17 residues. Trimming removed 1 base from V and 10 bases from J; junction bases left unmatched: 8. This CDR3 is CASSLSGLAGGPEEQFF. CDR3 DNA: TGTGCCAGCAGTTTATCGGGACTAGCGGGGGGCCCGGAGGAGCAGTTCTTC.

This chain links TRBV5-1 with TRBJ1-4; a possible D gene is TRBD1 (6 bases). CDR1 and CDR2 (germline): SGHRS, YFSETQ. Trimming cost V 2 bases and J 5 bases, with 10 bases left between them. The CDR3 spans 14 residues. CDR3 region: CASSLGQRNEKLFF. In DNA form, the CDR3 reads TGCGCCAGCAGCTTAGGACAGCGAAATGAAAAACTGTTTTTT.

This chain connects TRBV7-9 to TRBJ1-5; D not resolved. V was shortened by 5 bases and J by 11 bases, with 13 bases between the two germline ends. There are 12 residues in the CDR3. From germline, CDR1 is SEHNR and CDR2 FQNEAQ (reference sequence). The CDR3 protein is CASSLAEETQHF. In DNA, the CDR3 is TGTGCCAGCAGCCTCGCCGAGGAGACCCAGCATTTT.

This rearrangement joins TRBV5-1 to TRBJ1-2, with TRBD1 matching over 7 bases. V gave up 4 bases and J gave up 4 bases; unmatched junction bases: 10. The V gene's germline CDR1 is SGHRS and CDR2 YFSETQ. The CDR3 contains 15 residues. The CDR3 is CASSLTTGDLYGYTF. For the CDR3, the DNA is TGCGCCAGCAGCCTGACTACAGGGGATCTCTATGGCTACACCTTC.

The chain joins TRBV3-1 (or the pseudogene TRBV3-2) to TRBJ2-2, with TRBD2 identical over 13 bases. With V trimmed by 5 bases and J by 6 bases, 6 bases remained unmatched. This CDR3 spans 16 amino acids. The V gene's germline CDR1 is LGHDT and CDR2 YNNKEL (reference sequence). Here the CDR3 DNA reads TGTGCCAGCAGCGTGGGACTAGCGGGATACTCCGGGGAGCTGTTTTTT. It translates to CASSVGLAGYSGELFF.

DNA of the CDR3: TGTGCCAGTAGCCGTCGGGAGGCCAGCACAGATACGCAGTATTTT. This encodes CASSRREASTDTQYF. This chain links TRBV19 with TRBJ2-3; 7 bases agree with TRBD2. The CDR3 length is 15 residues. J lost 0 bases, V lost 6 bases, and 6 bases had no gene match. CDR1 is LNHDA, CDR2 SQIVND, per germline (reference sequence).

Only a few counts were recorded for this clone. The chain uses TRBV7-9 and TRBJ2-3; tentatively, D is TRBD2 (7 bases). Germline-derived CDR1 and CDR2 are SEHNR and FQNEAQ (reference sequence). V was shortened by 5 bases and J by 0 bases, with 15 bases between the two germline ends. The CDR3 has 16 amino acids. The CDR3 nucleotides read TGTGCCAGCAGCCCAGAGGGGGGGGGAAGCACAGATACGCAGTATTTT. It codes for CASSPEGGGSTDTQYF.

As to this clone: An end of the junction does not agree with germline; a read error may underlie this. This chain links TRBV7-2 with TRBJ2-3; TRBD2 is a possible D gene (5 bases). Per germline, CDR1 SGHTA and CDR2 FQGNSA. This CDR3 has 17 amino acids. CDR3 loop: CASSPRVAGGATDPQYF. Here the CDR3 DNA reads TGTGCCAGCAGCCCGCGGGTGGCGGGCGGAGCCACAGATCCGCAGTATTTT.

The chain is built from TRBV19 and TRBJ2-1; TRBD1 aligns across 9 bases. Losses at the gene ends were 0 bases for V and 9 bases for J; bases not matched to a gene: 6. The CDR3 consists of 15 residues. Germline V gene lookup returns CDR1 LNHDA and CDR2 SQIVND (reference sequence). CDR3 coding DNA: TGTGCCAGTAGTATAGAAGGACAGGGGTGGACTGAGCAGTTCTTC. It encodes CASSIEGQGWTEQFF.

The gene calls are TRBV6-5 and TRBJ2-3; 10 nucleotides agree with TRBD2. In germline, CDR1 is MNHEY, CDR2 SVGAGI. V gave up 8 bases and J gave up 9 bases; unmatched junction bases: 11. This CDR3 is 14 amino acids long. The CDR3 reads CASQSSGRGSTQYF. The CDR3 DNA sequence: TGTGCCAGCCAATCTAGCGGGAGAGGGAGCACGCAGTATTTT.

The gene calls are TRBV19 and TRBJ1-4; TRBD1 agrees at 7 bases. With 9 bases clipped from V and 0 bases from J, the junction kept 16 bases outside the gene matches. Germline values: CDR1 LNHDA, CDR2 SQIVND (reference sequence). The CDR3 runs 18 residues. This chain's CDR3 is CASKTGQLSDATNEKLFF. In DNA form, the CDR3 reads TGTGCCAGCAAGACGGGACAGCTCTCAGATGCAACTAATGAAAAACTGTTTTTT.

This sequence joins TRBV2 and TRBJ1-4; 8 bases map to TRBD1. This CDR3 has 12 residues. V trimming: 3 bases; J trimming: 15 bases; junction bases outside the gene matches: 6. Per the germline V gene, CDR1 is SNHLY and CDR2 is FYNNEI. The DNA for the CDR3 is TGTGCCAGCAGTGACGGGACAGGCCCTTTGTTTTTT. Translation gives CASSDGTGPLFF.

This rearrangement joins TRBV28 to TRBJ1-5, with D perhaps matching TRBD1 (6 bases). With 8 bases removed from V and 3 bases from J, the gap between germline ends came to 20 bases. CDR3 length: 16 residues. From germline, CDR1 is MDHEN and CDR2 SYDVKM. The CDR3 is CASANPGQGFNQPQHF. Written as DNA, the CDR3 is TGTGCCAGCGCAAATCCGGGACAAGGGTTCAATCAGCCCCAGCATTTT.

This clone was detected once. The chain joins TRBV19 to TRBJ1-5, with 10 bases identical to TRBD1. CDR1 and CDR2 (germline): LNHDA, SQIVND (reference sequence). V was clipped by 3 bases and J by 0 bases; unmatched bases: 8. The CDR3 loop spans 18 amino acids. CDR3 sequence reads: CASSIRQGALNSNQPQHF. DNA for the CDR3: TGTGCCAGTAGTATTCGACAGGGGGCCCTTAATAGCAATCAGCCCCAGCATTTT.

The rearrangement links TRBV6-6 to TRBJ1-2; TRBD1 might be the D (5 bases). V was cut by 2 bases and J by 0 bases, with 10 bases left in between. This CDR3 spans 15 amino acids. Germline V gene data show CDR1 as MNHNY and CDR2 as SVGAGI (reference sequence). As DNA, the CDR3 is TGTGCCAGCAGTTACGGGCAGGGCACTAACTATGGCTACACCTTC. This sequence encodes CASSYGQGTNYGYTF.

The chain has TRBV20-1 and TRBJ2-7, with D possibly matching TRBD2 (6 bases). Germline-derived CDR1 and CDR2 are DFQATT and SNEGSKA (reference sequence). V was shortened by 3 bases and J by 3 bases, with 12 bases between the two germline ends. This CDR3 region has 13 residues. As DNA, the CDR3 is TGCAGTGCTAGTGCAGCGGGCTTCTACGAGCAGTACTTC. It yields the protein CSASAAGFYEQYF.

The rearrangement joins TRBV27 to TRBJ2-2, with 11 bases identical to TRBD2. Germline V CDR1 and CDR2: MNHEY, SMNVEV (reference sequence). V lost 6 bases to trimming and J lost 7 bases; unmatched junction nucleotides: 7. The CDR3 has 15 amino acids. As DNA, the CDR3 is TGTGCCAGCAGCTTAGCGGGAGGGCCTCACGGGGAGCTGTTTTTT. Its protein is CASSLAGGPHGELFF.